These 22 T cell receptor beta chains came from one sample sequenced in a study of regulatory T cells in long-lasting Graves disease (dated by TCRdb to 2020 to 2022). The library was made by multiplex PCR. The instrument given in TCRdb is Illumina HiSeq 4000. CDR3 regions were amplified by Arm-PCR with iRepertoire HTBI primers to construct TCR beta libraries. TCRdb passed the public sequencing reads through fastp at Q25 and MiXCR, retaining productive beta sequences. Each record represents a unique CDR3 protein, reported with the most common genes and DNA among its rows. For this sample the table gives approximately 500,000 distinct CDR3 sequences, of which about a fifth were detected only once. More than 6% of the sample comes from the top ten. Interpreted using the paper, the time point label stands for: persistent/refractory GD, antithyroid drugs over 5 years with positive TRAb. For both TCR sequencing and RNA sequencing, RNA was extracted from PBMCs in TRIzol.

Sample: peripheral blood mononuclear cells (PBMCs), taken when the disease was refractory, from a patient treated with antithyroid drugs. Every receptor here comes from a female donor with Graves disease.

Points on this clonotype: This may stem from a read error, because a much larger clone lies one nucleotide away. This rearrangement joins TRBV7-9 to TRBJ2-6; no reliable D call. Germline loops: CDR1 SEHNR, CDR2 FQNEAQ (reference sequence). V dropped 2 bases and J dropped 6 bases, with 11 bases sitting between them. The CDR3 has 15 amino acids. Here the CDR3 reads CASSLIRAEANVLTF. CDR3 sequence (DNA): TGTGCCAGCAGCTTAATACGGGCTGAGGCCAACGTCCTGACTTTC. The variable domain in full, completed from reference TRBV7-9 and TRBJ2-6, reads DTGVSQNPRHKITKRGQNVTFRCDPISEHNRLYWYRQTLGQGPEFLTYFQNEAQLEKSRLLSDRFSAERPKGSFSTLEIQRTEQGDSAMYLCASSLIRAEANVLTFGAGSRLTVL.

The gene calls are TRBV6-1 and TRBJ1-2; TRBD1 might be the D (5 bases). This CDR3 comprises 13 residues. Trimming removed 6 bases at V and 7 bases at J, with 15 bases between. The germline gives CDR1 MNHNS, CDR2 SASEGT. This CDR3 reads CASSKGTALGYTF. The CDR3 coding sequence is TGTGCCAGCAGCAAAGGGACGGCCCTTGGCTACACCTTC.

The gene calls are TRBV30 and TRBJ2-7, with TRBD1 identical over 7 bases. Germline V gives CDR1 GTSNPN, CDR2 SVGIG (reference sequence). CDR3 size: 11 residues. The junction had 3 bases not matched to a gene; V was cut back by 4 bases and J by 6 bases. DNA of the CDR3: TGTGCCTGGATAGAGGGGGCCGAGCAGTACTTC. Its translation is CAWIEGAEQYF.

This clonotype came up a few times. The chain combines TRBV20-1 with TRBJ1-2; no clear D. Germline CDR1 is DFQATT and CDR2 is SNEGSKA (reference sequence). The V end lost 3 bases, the J end lost 0 bases, and 11 bases lay between the germline ends. This CDR3 spans 14 amino acids. The CDR3: CSASGQTTNYGYTF. In nucleotides, the CDR3 is TGCAGTGCTAGTGGCCAGACCACTAACTATGGCTACACCTTC.

This clonotype was observed at least ten times. This chain uses TRBV6-1 with TRBJ1-5, with D hard to call. V was pared by 6 bases and J by 4 bases, with 7 bases between. CDR3 length equals 12 residues. Germline V lookup: CDR1 MNHNS, CDR2 SASEGT. As DNA, the CDR3 is TGTGCCAGCAGCCAAAAGAATCAGCCCCAGCATTTT. Translation gives CASSQKNQPQHF.

Only a few counts were recorded for this clonotype. The V and J genes are TRBV7-2 and TRBJ2-7; D gene uncertain. Germline V CDR1 and CDR2: SGHTA, FQGNSA. The CDR3 is 13 amino acids. Trimming cost V 5 bases and J 1 base, with 9 bases left between them. The CDR3 protein is CASSHKGSYEQYF. The CDR3 bases are TGTGCCAGCAGCCACAAGGGTTCCTACGAGCAGTACTTC.

Remarks on this clonotype: It is likely a read error: a sequence one base away is far more abundant. The chain joins TRBV12-3 or TRBV12-4 to TRBJ1-4; D remains unclear. The V end lost 5 bases, the J end lost 6 bases, and 10 bases lay between the germline ends. The CDR3 has 13 amino acids. The CDR3 is CASSARGDEKLFF. CDR3 nucleotides: TGTGCCAGCAGTGCACGGGGTGATGAAAAACTGTTTTTT.

V is TRBV28 and J is TRBJ1-1; tentatively, D is TRBD1 (6 bases). Trimming took 7 bases from V and 7 from J, leaving 19 bases between them. The germline gives CDR1 MDHEN, CDR2 SYDVKM. CDR3 length: 14 residues. The CDR3 DNA sequence: TGTGCCAGCACCCAACCGGGGGCCCCAGTTGAAGCTTTCTTT. It is translated as CASTQPGAPVEAFF.

Regarding this clonotype: One base away lies a much larger clone, so this may be a sequencing read error. The chain carries TRBV6-5 and TRBJ1-2, with D maybe TRBD1 (5 bases). CDR1 is MNHEY, CDR2 SVGAGI, per germline. The CDR3 length is 15 residues. The CDR3: CASSYSGGYGYGHTF. As DNA, the CDR3 is TGTGCCAGCAGTTACTCCGGGGGATACGGCTATGGCCACACCTTC.

This clonotype has at least ten counts. The rearrangement links TRBV5-1 to TRBJ1-2; D gene uncertain. The CDR3 is made up of 14 amino acids. V lost 5 bases and J lost 0, with 11 bases in between. The germline V gene has CDR1 SGHRS and CDR2 YFSETQ. CDR3 in DNA: TGCGCCAGCAGTCTCGGGCAGCCTAACTATGGCTACACCTTC. It translates to CASSLGQPNYGYTF.

The rearrangement joins TRBV19 to TRBJ1-5; 7 bases map to TRBD1. The CDR3 totals 14 residues. V was clipped by 7 bases and J by 3 bases; unmatched bases: 6. The V gene's germline CDR1 is LNHDA and CDR2 SQIVND (reference sequence). CDR3 in DNA: TGTGCCAGTAACCTGGGACAGATCAATCAGCCCCAGCATTTT. Translated, it gives CASNLGQINQPQHF.

This rearrangement joins TRBV29-1 to TRBJ2-2; TRBD2 agrees at 9 bases. Germline CDR1 SQVTM, CDR2 ANQGSEA. The CDR3 totals 17 residues. Trimming removed 0 bases from V and 2 bases from J; junction bases left unmatched: 7. CDR3 loop: CSVEEPTSGPNTGELFF. Written as DNA, the CDR3 is TGCAGCGTTGAAGAGCCAACTAGCGGGCCTAACACCGGGGAGCTGTTTTTT.

This clonotype was seen at least ten times. The rearrangement uses TRBV12-5 and TRBJ1-1; D ambiguous. The V gene's germline CDR1 is LGHNT and CDR2 FRNRAP. The CDR3 runs to 14 residues. V lost 1 base and J lost 7, with 13 bases in between. The CDR3 DNA reads TGTGCTAGTGGTTTGGACTTACGCTTTGGTGAAGCTTTCTTT. Translation: CASGLDLRFGEAFF. Looking up the rest from reference TRBV12-5 and TRBJ1-1 gives the full variable domain: DARVTQTPRHKVTEMGQEVTMRCQPILGHNTVFWYRQTMMQGLELLAYFRNRAPLDDSGMPKDRFSAEMPDATLATLKIQPSEPRDSAVYFCASGLDLRFGEAFFGQGTRLTVV.

This clonotype turned up a few times. The chain is built from TRBV9 and TRBJ1-6; D not resolved. With 1 base removed from V and 6 bases from J, the gap between germline ends came to 8 bases. The CDR3 sequence is 14 residues long. Germline-derived CDR1 and CDR2 are SGDLS and YYNGEE. CDR3 in amino acids: CASSVNTLNSPLHF. For the CDR3, the DNA is TGTGCCAGCAGCGTAAACACCCTTAATTCACCCCTCCACTTT.

About this clonotype itself: One junction end disagrees with the germline gene, perhaps due to a read error. The V gene is TRBV12-3 or TRBV12-4, the J gene TRBJ1-2; a weak D match, TRBD1 (5 bases). This CDR3 contains 14 residues. The CDR3 sequence is CASGLSGQGYGYTF. In DNA form, the CDR3 reads TGTGCCAGCGGTTTAAGTGGGCAGGGATATGGCTACACCTTC.

The chain links TRBV30 to TRBJ2-7; D possibly uses TRBD1 or TRBD2 (6 bases each). CDR1 and CDR2 from the germline V gene are GTSNPN and SVGIG (reference sequence). Trimming removed 4 bases from V and 2 bases from J, with 18 bases in between. CDR3 length: 15 residues. The CDR3 nucleotides read TGTGCCTGGACGAACCTTACAGGGACTCCCTACGAGCAGTACTTC. Its protein is CAWTNLTGTPYEQYF.

The chain combines TRBV28 with TRBJ2-3; D unresolved. The CDR3 covers 16 residues. Trimming removed 3 bases at V and 6 bases at J, with 19 bases between. Germline loops: CDR1 MDHEN, CDR2 SYDVKM. The CDR3 here is CASSLSGPLSADTQYF. As DNA, the CDR3 is TGTGCCAGCAGTTTGAGTGGACCACTCTCCGCGGATACGCAGTATTTT.

A word on this clonotype: This could be a read error, since a much larger clone is one nucleotide away. In this CDR3 the conserved last residue, phenylalanine or tryptophan, is missing, so a read error is likely. Here the CDR3 DNA reads TGTGCCAGCAGTGGGCTATCGGGGGACGGGGAGCTGTTTTCT. Translation: CASSGLSGDGELFS. The rearrangement links TRBV2 to TRBJ2-2, with D maybe TRBD2 (6 bases). V lost 4 bases to trimming and J lost 7 bases, with 13 bases between them. The CDR3 contains 14 residues. The germline CDR1 and CDR2 sequences are SNHLY and FYNNEI.

This clonotype was detected a few times. This chain's CDR3 is CASSNLPGQGTNEQYF. The CDR3 DNA sequence: TGTGCCAGCAGCAATTTACCGGGACAGGGGACAAACGAGCAGTACTTC. The chain links TRBV7-9 to TRBJ2-7, with 10 bases matching TRBD1. The length of the CDR3 is 16 residues. Germline CDR1 is SEHNR and CDR2 is FQNEAQ (reference sequence). V was clipped by 5 bases and J by 5 bases; unmatched bases: 12.

V usage is TRBV7-9 and J usage is TRBJ1-1; D is unresolved. Germline CDR1 and CDR2: SEHNR and FQNEAQ (reference sequence). The ends were cut back, 5 bases at V and 1 base at J, with 11 bases in the middle. The CDR3 has 14 amino acids. The CDR3 region has the DNA TGTGCCAGCAGCCCTACGGACCGGAACACTGAAGCTTTCTTT. Translated: CASSPTDRNTEAFF. The complete variable domain, with remaining parts taken from reference TRBV7-9 and TRBJ1-1, reads DTGVSQNPRHKITKRGQNVTFRCDPISEHNRLYWYRQTLGQGPEFLTYFQNEAQLEKSRLLSDRFSAERPKGSFSTLEIQRTEQGDSAMYLCASSPTDRNTEAFFGQGTRLTVV.

This clonotype appeared many times. The chain recombines TRBV12-3 or TRBV12-4 with TRBJ1-5, with D unclear. V gave up 6 bases and J gave up 4 bases, with 10 bases separating them. This CDR3 has 13 amino acids. The CDR3 nucleotides are TGTGCCAGCAGGGTAGGGTTTAATCAGCCCCAGCATTTT. Translated, it gives CASRVGFNQPQHF.

The rearrangement joins TRBV19 to TRBJ1-1, with a weak D call TRBD1 (5 bases). The CDR3 length is 14 residues. The V gene lost 2 bases and the J gene lost 0 bases, with 7 bases spanning the gap. Germline CDR1 LNHDA, CDR2 SQIVND (reference sequence). DNA for the CDR3: TGTGCCAGTAGTATAAGACAGCTGAACACTGAAGCTTTCTTT. Its protein product is CASSIRQLNTEAFF.